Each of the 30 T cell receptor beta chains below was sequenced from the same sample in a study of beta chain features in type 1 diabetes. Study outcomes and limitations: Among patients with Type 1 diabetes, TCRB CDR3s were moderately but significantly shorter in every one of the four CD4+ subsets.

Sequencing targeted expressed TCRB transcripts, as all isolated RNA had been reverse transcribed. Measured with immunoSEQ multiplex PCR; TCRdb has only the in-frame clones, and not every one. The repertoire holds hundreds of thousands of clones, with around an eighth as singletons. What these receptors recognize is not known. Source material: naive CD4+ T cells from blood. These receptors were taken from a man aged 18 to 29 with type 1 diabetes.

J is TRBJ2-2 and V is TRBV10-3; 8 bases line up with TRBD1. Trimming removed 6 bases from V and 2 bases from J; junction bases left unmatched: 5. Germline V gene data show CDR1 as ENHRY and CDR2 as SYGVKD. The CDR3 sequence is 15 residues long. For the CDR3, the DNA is TGTGCCATCAGGCCAACAGGGGGAAACACCGGGGAGCTGTTTTTT. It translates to CAIRPTGGNTGELFF.

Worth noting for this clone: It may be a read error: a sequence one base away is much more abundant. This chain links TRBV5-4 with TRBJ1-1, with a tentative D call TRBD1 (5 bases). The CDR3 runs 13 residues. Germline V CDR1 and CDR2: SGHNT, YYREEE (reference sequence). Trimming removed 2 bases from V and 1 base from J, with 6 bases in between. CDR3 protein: CASSLGANTEAFF. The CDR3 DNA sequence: TGTGCCAGCAGCTTAGGGGCGAACACTGAAGCTTTCTTT. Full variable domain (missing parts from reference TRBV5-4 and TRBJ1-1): ETGVTQSPTHLIKTRGQQVTLRCSSQSGHNTVSWYQQALGQGPQFIFQYYREEENGRGNFPPRFSGLQFPNYSSELNVNALELDDSALYLCASSLGANTEAFFGQGTRLTVV.

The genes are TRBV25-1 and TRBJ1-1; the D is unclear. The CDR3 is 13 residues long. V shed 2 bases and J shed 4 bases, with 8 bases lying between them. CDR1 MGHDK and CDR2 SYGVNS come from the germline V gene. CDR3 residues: CASSERVFTEAFF. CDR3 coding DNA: TGTGCCAGCAGTGAAAGGGTGTTCACTGAAGCTTTCTTT.

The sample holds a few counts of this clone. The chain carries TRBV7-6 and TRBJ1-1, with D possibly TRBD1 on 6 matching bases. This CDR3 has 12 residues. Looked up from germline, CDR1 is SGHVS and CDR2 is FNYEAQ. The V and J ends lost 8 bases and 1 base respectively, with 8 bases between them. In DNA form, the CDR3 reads TGTGCCAGCGGACAGAAGAACACTGAAGCTTTCTTT. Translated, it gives CASGQKNTEAFF. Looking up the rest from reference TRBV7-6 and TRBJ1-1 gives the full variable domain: GAGVSQSPRYKVTKRGQDVALRCDPISGHVSLYWYRQALGQGPEFLTYFNYEAQQDKSGLPNDRFSAERPEGSISTLTIQRTEQRDSAMYRCASGQKNTEAFFGQGTRLTVV.

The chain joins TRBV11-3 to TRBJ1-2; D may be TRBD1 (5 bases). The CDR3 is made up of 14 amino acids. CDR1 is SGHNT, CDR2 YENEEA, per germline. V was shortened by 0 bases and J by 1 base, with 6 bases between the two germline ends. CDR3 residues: CASSLEGGNYGYTF. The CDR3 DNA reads TGTGCCAGCAGCTTAGAGGGGGGTAACTATGGCTACACCTTC.

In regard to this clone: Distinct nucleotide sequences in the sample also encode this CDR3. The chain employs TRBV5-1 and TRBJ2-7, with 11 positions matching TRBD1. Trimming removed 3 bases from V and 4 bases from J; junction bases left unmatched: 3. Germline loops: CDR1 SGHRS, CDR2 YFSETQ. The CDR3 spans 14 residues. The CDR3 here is CASSSGQGAYEQYF. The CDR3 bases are TGCGCCAGCAGCTCCGGACAGGGGGCTTACGAGCAGTACTTC.

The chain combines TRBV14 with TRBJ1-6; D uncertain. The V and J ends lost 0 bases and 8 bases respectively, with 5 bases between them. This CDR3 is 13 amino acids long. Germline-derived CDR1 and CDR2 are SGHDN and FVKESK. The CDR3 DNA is TGTGCCAGCAGCCAAGATCCGTATTCACCCCTCCACTTT. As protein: CASSQDPYSPLHF. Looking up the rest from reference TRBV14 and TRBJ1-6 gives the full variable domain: EAGVTQFPSHSVIEKGQTVTLRCDPISGHDNLYWYRRVMGKEIKFLLHFVKESKQDESGMPNNRFLAERTGGTYSTLKVQPAELEDSGVYFCASSQDPYSPLHFGNGTRLTVT.

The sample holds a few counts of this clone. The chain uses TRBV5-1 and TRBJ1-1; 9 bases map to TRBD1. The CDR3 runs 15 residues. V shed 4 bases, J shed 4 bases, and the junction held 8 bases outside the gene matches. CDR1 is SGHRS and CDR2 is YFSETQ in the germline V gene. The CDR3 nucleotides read TGCGCCAGCAGCCACCCCACAGGGGGCTCCACTGAAGCTTTCTTT. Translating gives CASSHPTGGSTEAFF.

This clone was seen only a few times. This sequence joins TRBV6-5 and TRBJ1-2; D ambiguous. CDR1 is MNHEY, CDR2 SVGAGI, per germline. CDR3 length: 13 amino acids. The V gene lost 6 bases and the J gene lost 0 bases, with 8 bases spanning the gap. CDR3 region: CASRDTANYGYTF. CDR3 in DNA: TGTGCCAGCAGAGACACAGCTAACTATGGCTACACCTTC.

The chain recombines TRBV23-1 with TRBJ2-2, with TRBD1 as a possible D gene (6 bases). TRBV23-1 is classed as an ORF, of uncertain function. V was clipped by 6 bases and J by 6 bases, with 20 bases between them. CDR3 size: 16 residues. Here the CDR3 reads CASSPHRESRAGELFF. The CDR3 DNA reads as TGCGCCAGCAGCCCTCACAGGGAGTCACGCGCCGGGGAGCTGTTTTTT.

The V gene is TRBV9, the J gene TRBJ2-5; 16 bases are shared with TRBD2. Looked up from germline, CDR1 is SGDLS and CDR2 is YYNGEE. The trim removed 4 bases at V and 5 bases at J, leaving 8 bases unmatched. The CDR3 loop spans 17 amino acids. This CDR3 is CASSPGTSGGAGETQYF. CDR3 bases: TGTGCCAGCAGCCCCGGGACTAGCGGGGGGGCCGGGGAGACCCAGTACTTC.

CDR3 residues: CASSLGLQTEAFF. CDR3 nucleotide sequence: TGTGCCAGCAGCTTAGGGTTACAGACTGAAGCTTTCTTT. The chain carries TRBV11-2 and TRBJ1-1, with D uncertain. Germline V gene data show CDR1 as SGHAT and CDR2 as FQNNGV. The CDR3 runs 13 residues. Deletions cut 1 base from V and 5 bases from J, with 8 bases between.

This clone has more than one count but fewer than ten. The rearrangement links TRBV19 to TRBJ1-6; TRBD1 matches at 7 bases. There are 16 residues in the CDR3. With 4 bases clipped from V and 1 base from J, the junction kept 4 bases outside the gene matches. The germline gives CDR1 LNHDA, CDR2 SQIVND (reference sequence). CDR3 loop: CASSTTQGSYNSPLHF. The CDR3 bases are TGTGCCAGTAGTACCACACAGGGGTCCTATAATTCACCCCTCCACTTT.

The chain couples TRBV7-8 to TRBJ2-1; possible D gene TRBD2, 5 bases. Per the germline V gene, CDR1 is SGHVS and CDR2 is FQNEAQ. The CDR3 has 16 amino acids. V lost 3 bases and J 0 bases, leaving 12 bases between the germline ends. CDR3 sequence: CASSLARVGSYNEQFF. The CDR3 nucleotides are TGTGCCAGCAGCTTGGCGAGGGTAGGCTCCTACAATGAGCAGTTCTTC. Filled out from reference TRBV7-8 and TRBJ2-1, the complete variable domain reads GAGVSQSPRYKVAKRGQDVALRCDPISGHVSLFWYQQALGQGPEFLTYFQNEAQLDKSGLPSDRFFAERPEGSVSTLKIQRTQQEDSAVYLCASSLARVGSYNEQFFGPGTRLTVL.

Here the CDR3 DNA reads TGTGCCAGCAGCTTATTTTCTGGTCTGAACACCGGGGAGCTGTTTTTT. This gives the protein CASSLFSGLNTGELFF. The gene calls are TRBV7-2 and TRBJ2-2; D uncertain. The ends were cut back, 2 bases at V and 1 base at J, with 11 bases in the middle. CDR1 and CDR2 (germline): SGHTA, FQGNSA. The CDR3 is made up of 16 amino acids. Based on the CDR3 plus reference TRBV7-2 and TRBJ2-2, the full variable domain is GAGVSQSPSNKVTEKGKDVELRCDPISGHTALYWYRQSLGQGLEFLIYFQGNSAPDKSGLPSDRFSAERTGGSVSTLTIQRTQQEDSAVYLCASSLFSGLNTGELFFGEGSRLTVL.

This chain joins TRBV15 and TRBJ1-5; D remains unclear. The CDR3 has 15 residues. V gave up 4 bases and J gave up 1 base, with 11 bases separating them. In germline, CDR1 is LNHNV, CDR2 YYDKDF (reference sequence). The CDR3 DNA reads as TGTGCCACCAGCATTCAACCAGAGAGCAATCAGCCCCAGCATTTT. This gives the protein CATSIQPESNQPQHF.

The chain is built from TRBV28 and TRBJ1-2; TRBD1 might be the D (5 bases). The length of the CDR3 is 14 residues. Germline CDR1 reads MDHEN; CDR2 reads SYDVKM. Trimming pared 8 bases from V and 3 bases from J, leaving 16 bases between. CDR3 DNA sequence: TGTGCCAGCGGATCGGGGCAGGGCCACTATGGCTACACCTTC. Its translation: CASGSGQGHYGYTF.

CDR3 coding DNA: TGCGCCAGCAGTAGGGTAGCGCCGGGGGAGCAGTTCTTC. This sequence encodes CASSRVAPGEQFF. The chain couples TRBV10-1 to TRBJ2-1; a weak D match, TRBD2 (5 bases). V shed 5 bases and J shed 10 bases, with 15 bases lying between them. The CDR3 covers 13 residues. The germline gives CDR1 WNHNN, CDR2 SYGVQD (reference sequence).

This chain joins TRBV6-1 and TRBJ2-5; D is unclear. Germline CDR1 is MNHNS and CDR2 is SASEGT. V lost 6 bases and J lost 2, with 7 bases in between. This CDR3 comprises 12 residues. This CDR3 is CASRRSQETQYF. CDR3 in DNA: TGTGCCAGCAGGAGGAGTCAAGAGACCCAGTACTTC.

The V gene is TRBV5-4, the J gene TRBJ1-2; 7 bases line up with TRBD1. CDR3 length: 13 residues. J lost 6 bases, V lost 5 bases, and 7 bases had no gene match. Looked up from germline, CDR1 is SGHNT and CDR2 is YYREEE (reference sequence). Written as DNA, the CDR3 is TGTGCCAGCAGAGTTGGACAGGAGGATGGCTACACCTTC. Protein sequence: CASRVGQEDGYTF.

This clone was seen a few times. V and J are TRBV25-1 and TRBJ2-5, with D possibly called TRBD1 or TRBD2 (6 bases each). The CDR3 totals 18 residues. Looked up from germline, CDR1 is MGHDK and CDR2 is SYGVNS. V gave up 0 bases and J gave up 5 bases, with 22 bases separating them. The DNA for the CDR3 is TGTGCCAGCAGTGAATATGGAGGGGGTACTATCATTTGGGAGACCCAGTACTTC. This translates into CASSEYGGGTIIWETQYF.

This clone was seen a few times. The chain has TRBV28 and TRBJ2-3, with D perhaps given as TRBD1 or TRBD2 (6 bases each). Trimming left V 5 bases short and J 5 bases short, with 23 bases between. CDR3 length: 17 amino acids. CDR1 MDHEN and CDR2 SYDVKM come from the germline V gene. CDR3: CASSPIGRWGAGDTQYF. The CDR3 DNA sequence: TGTGCCAGCAGTCCGATTGGCAGATGGGGGGCCGGAGATACGCAGTATTTT.

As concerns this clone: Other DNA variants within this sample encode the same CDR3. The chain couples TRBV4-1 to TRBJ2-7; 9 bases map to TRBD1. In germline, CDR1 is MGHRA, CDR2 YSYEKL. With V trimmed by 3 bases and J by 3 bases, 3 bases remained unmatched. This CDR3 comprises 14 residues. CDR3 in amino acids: CASSQGQGSYEQYF. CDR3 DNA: TGCGCCAGCAGCCAGGGACAGGGAAGCTACGAGCAGTACTTC.

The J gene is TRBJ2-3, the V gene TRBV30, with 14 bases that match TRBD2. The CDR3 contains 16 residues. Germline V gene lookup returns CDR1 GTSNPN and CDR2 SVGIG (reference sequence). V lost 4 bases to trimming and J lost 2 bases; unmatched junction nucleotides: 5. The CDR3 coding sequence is TGTGCCTGGAATAAGGGACTAGCGGGGGCCACAGATACGCAGTATTTT. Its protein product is CAWNKGLAGATDTQYF. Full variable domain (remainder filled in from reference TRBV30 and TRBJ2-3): SQTIHQWPATLVQPVGSPLSLECTVEGTSNPNLYWYRQAAGRGLQLLFYSVGIGQISSEVPQNLSASRPQDRQFILSSKKLLLSDSGFYLCAWNKGLAGATDTQYFGPGTRLTVL.

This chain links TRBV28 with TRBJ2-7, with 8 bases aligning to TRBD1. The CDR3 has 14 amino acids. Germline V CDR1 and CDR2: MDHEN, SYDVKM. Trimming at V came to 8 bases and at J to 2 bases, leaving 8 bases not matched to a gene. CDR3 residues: CASLTLTGAYEQYF. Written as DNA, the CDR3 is TGTGCCAGCCTTACCCTGACAGGGGCCTACGAGCAGTACTTC.

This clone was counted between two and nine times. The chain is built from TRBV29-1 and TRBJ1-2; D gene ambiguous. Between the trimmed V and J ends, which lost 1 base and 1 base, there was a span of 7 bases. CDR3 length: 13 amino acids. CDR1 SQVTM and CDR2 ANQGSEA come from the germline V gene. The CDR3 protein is CSVEARDNYGYTF. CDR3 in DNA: TGCAGCGTTGAAGCCAGAGATAACTATGGCTACACCTTC.

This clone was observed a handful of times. In nucleotides, the CDR3 is TGTGCCACCAGCAGACTACAGGGGGACGAGCAGTACTTC. It codes for CATSRLQGDEQYF. The V and J genes are TRBV15 and TRBJ2-7, with 8 nucleotides matching TRBD1. The germline gives CDR1 LNHNV, CDR2 YYDKDF (reference sequence). This CDR3 region has 13 residues. V gave up 2 bases and J gave up 5 bases; unmatched junction bases: 2.

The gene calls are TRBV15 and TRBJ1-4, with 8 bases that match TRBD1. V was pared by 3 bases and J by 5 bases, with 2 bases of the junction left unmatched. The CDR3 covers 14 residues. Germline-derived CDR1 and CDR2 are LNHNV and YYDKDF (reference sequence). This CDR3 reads CATSRGQDNEKLFF. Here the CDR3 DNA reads TGTGCCACCAGCAGGGGACAGGACAATGAAAAACTGTTTTTT.

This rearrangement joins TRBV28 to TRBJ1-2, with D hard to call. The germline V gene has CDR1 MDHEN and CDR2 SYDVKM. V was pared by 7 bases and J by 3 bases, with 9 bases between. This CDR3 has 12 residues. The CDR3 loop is CASTPADYGYTF. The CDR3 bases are TGTGCCAGCACCCCAGCGGACTATGGCTACACCTTC.

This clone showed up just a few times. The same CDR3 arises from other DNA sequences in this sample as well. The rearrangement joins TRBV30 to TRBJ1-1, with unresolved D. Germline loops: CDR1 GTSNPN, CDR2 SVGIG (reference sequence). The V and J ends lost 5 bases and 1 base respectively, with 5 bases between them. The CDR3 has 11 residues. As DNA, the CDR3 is TGTGCCTGGGCCGAGAACACTGAAGCTTTCTTT. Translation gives CAWAENTEAFF.